Presented here are 30 T cell receptor beta chains from one specimen sequenced in a study of blood T cell repertoires in COVID-19. The data were produced by immunoSEQ multiplex PCR, yet TCRdb's version contains in-frame clones alone and is incomplete. The sample consists of about 46,000 clones, about four fifths of them appearing once. Specimen: peripheral blood. The receptors shown here come from an elderly woman with acute or convalescent COVID-19.

The rearrangement uses TRBV6-5 and TRBJ1-2; 7 nucleotides match TRBD1. The CDR3 contains 13 residues. Trimming took 6 bases from V and 2 from J; bases not matched to a gene: 3. Germline V lookup: CDR1 MNHEY, CDR2 SVGAGI. CDR3 residues: CASRLGQNYGYTF. CDR3 bases: TGTGCCAGCAGGTTGGGACAGAACTATGGCTACACCTTC.

The CDR3 nucleotides are TGTGCCAGCAGCTTGCGTCAGGGGGCAGGAGATACGCAGTATTTT. This gives the protein CASSLRQGAGDTQYF. The gene calls are TRBV5-4 and TRBJ2-3; TRBD1 matches at 8 bases. CDR3 length: 15 amino acids. Losses at the gene ends were 1 base for V and 5 bases for J; bases not matched to a gene: 6. In germline, CDR1 is SGHNT, CDR2 YYREEE (reference sequence).

CDR3 sequence reads: CASFPGQGSYEQYF. CDR3 nucleotide sequence: TGTGCCAGCTTTCCGGGACAGGGATCATACGAGCAGTACTTC. The gene calls are TRBV2 and TRBJ2-7, with 9 bases aligning to TRBD1. Per germline, CDR1 SNHLY and CDR2 FYNNEI. The CDR3 loop spans 14 amino acids. Unmatched junction bases numbered 9, after V lost 8 bases and J lost 4 bases.

The chain links TRBV29-1 to TRBJ1-6; the match to TRBD1 covers 7 bases. Germline-derived CDR1 and CDR2 are SQVTM and ANQGSEA. This CDR3 region has 13 residues. Trimming took 4 bases from V and 8 from J; bases not matched to a gene: 5. This CDR3 is CSVATGIYSPLHF. The CDR3 nucleotides read TGCAGCGTTGCGACAGGGATTTATTCACCCCTCCACTTT.

The chain employs TRBV5-5 and TRBJ1-6; D call uncertain. Germline V lookup: CDR1 SGHKS, CDR2 YYEKEE (reference sequence). Trimming shortened V by 7 bases and J by 4 bases, and 21 bases separated the two germline ends. This CDR3 spans 17 amino acids. The CDR3 reads CASGPTTRADYNSPLHF. The CDR3 coding sequence is TGTGCCAGCGGCCCCACTACTAGGGCGGATTATAATTCACCCCTCCACTTT.

The chain uses TRBV2 and TRBJ1-5; TRBD1 is a possible D gene (6 bases). The CDR3 has 15 amino acids. Trimming removed 4 bases from V and 4 bases from J, with 14 bases in between. Germline V CDR1 and CDR2: SNHLY, FYNNEI. The CDR3 sequence: CASSALQGRNQPQHF. The CDR3, as DNA: TGTGCCAGCAGTGCATTGCAGGGGCGGAATCAGCCCCAGCATTTT.

V gene TRBV18 combines with J gene TRBJ1-5, with 8 bases identical to TRBD1. Germline V gene lookup returns CDR1 KGHSH and CDR2 LQKENI. This CDR3 is 14 amino acids long. V lost 2 bases and J lost 5; bases outside the gene matches: 2. The CDR3 DNA follows: TGTGCCAGCTCACCATCAGGGGGCGATCAGCCCCAGCATTTT. Translating gives CASSPSGGDQPQHF.

The chain recombines TRBV6-6 with TRBJ2-7, with 10 bases identical to TRBD1. After removal of 6 bases from V and 1 base from J, the junction contained 3 bases not matched to a gene. Germline CDR1 and CDR2: MNHNY and SVGAGI (reference sequence). The CDR3 length is 14 residues. The CDR3 protein is CASSGQGVSYEQYF. The CDR3 nucleotides read TGTGCCAGCAGCGGACAGGGGGTTTCCTACGAGCAGTACTTC.

This clone was recorded only once. The gene calls are TRBV27 and TRBJ2-3; tentative D call: TRBD1 (6 bases). CDR1 is MNHEY and CDR2 is SMNVEV in the germline V gene (reference sequence). V dropped 5 bases and J dropped 6 bases, with 27 bases sitting between them. The CDR3 runs to 18 residues. CDR3 sequence: CASSPNTLWTAEEDTQYF. The CDR3 DNA sequence: TGTGCCAGCAGTCCGAACACACTGTGGACAGCGGAGGAGGATACGCAGTATTTT.

This clone was seen just once. The chain uses TRBV5-1 and TRBJ2-3; tentative D call: TRBD2 (6 bases). Germline CDR1 is SGHRS and CDR2 is YFSETQ. This CDR3 has 16 amino acids. Trimming took 0 bases from V and 3 from J, leaving 14 bases between them. In DNA form, the CDR3 reads TGCGCCAGCAGCTTGGCAATTACGGGGGAGACAGATACGCAGTATTTT. Amino acid sequence: CASSLAITGETDTQYF. Looking up the rest from reference TRBV5-1 and TRBJ2-3 gives the full variable domain: KAGVTQTPRYLIKTRGQQVTLSCSPISGHRSVSWYQQTPGQGLQFLFEYFSETQRNKGNFPGRFSGRQFSNSRSEMNVSTLELGDSALYLCASSLAITGETDTQYFGPGTRLTVL.

This clone was counted once. The chain uses TRBV19 and TRBJ2-2; D is perhaps TRBD1 (6 bases). V was clipped by 9 bases and J by 7 bases, with 12 bases between them. CDR1 LNHDA and CDR2 SQIVND come from the germline V gene (reference sequence). The CDR3 runs 12 residues. The CDR3 nucleotides are TGTGCCAGCTACAGGGATCTCGGGGAGCTGTTTTTT. This sequence encodes CASYRDLGELFF.

The table lists this clone with a few counts. The CDR3 DNA follows: TGTGCCAGTAGTGGCGGACTAGCGGGGGGGCATCCTAGCACAGATACGCAGTATTTT. Protein product: CASSGGLAGGHPSTDTQYF. The chain recombines TRBV19 with TRBJ2-3; 15 nucleotides agree with TRBD2. The junction had 9 bases not matched to a gene; V was cut back by 5 bases and J by 0 bases. Looked up from germline, CDR1 is LNHDA and CDR2 is SQIVND (reference sequence). The CDR3 is made up of 19 amino acids.

The V call is TRBV5-1, the J call TRBJ2-4; D is undetermined. The germline V and J ends were trimmed by 4 bases and 8 bases, with 16 bases remaining between them. The CDR3 extends over 14 amino acids. Germline V lookup: CDR1 SGHRS, CDR2 YFSETQ. The CDR3 here is CASSDRLRSHIQYF. As DNA, the CDR3 is TGCGCCAGCAGCGATCGTTTGCGGAGTCACATTCAGTACTTC.

The V gene is TRBV18, the J gene TRBJ2-1; D is unclear. This CDR3 region has 14 residues. Trimming shortened V by 4 bases and J by 0 bases, and 7 bases separated the two germline ends. CDR1 and CDR2 from the germline V gene are KGHSH and LQKENI. CDR3 sequence reads: CASSHESSYNEQFF. The CDR3, as DNA: TGTGCCAGCTCACATGAGAGCTCCTACAATGAGCAGTTCTTC.

The V call is TRBV11-2, the J call TRBJ2-3, with unresolved D. The CDR3 is 14 residues long. Trimming pared 2 bases from V and 5 bases from J, leaving 11 bases between. Germline CDR1 is SGHAT and CDR2 is FQNNGV. CDR3 bases: TGTGCCAGCAGCTTAATGCGGAGTAGAGATACGCAGTATTTT. It specifies CASSLMRSRDTQYF.

The rearrangement links TRBV7-6 to TRBJ1-3, with TRBD1 identical over 7 bases. V trimming: 7 bases; J trimming: 4 bases; junction bases outside the gene matches: 7. Germline CDR1 is SGHVS and CDR2 is FNYEAQ. CDR3 length equals 14 residues. This CDR3 reads CASTLTGDGNTIYF. Written as DNA, the CDR3 is TGTGCCAGCACCCTCACAGGGGACGGAAACACCATATATTTT.

The chain employs TRBV11-2 and TRBJ2-2; maybe TRBD2 (6 bases). The CDR3 has 16 amino acids. V lost 5 bases and J lost 2, with 15 bases in between. The V gene's germline CDR1 is SGHAT and CDR2 FQNNGV. Here the CDR3 reads CASSGAGTTNTGELFF. In DNA form, the CDR3 reads TGTGCCAGCAGCGGGGCGGGGACGACCAACACCGGGGAGCTGTTTTTT.

The genes are TRBV7-6 and TRBJ2-7; 8 nucleotides align to TRBD2. Germline CDR1 and CDR2: SGHVS and FNYEAQ. This CDR3 contains 18 residues. J lost 0 bases, V lost 0 bases, and 10 bases had no gene match. The CDR3: CASSLAFRRGGFSYEQYF. The DNA for the CDR3 is TGTGCCAGCAGCTTAGCGTTTCGTCGCGGGGGGTTCTCCTACGAGCAGTACTTC.

This chain uses TRBV27 with TRBJ1-1, with TRBD1 matching over 7 bases. Trimming cost V 2 bases and J 5 bases; bases outside gene matches: 5. Germline CDR1 reads MNHEY; CDR2 reads SMNVEV (reference sequence). The CDR3 consists of 14 residues. As DNA, the CDR3 is TGTGCCAGCAGTTTAGCAGGGGGGAGGACTGAAGCTTTCTTT. This encodes CASSLAGGRTEAFF.

The chain uses TRBV27 and TRBJ2-5, with a weak D call TRBD1 (6 bases). Trimming took off 6 bases at V and 4 bases at J, with 12 bases between the two ends. Germline assignment: CDR1 MNHEY and CDR2 SMNVEV (reference sequence). The CDR3 spans 13 residues. The DNA of the CDR3 is TGTGCCAGCAGGGTACAGGGCGCAGAGACCCAGTACTTC. Translated, it gives CASRVQGAETQYF.

The V gene is TRBV9, the J gene TRBJ2-1; the match to TRBD2 covers 10 bases. Germline lookup yields CDR1 SGDLS and CDR2 YYNGEE. V dropped 4 bases and J dropped 9; count of bases not matched to a gene: 10. This CDR3 has 15 amino acids. The CDR3 loop reads CASSKPSGGAGEQFF. In DNA form, the CDR3 reads TGTGCCAGCAGCAAACCCAGCGGGGGGGCCGGTGAGCAGTTCTTC. The full variable domain, with the rest looked up from reference TRBV9 and TRBJ2-1, is DSGVTQTPKHLITATGQRVTLRCSPRSGDLSVYWYQQSLDQGLQFLIQYYNGEERAKGNILERFSAQQFPDLHSELNLSSLELGDSALYFCASSKPSGGAGEQFFGPGTRLTVL.

J is TRBJ2-5 and V is TRBV2, with TRBD1 matching over 7 bases. The V and J ends lost 8 bases and 1 base, in that order; junction bases with no gene match: 4. Germline assignment: CDR1 SNHLY and CDR2 FYNNEI. This CDR3 is 13 amino acids long. The CDR3 here is CASCGQAQETQYF. The CDR3 region has the DNA TGTGCCAGCTGCGGACAGGCCCAAGAGACCCAGTACTTC.

V and J are TRBV7-9 and TRBJ2-7; TRBD2 matches at 7 bases. Trimming removed 5 bases from V and 0 bases from J; junction bases left unmatched: 4. CDR3 length: 14 amino acids. Germline V lookup: CDR1 SEHNR, CDR2 FQNEAQ (reference sequence). The CDR3 here is CASSQWTSSYEQYF. The CDR3 DNA is TGTGCCAGCAGCCAATGGACTAGCTCCTACGAGCAGTACTTC.

CDR3 sequence (DNA): TGTGCCAGTAGACGAGGCGGGACTGAAGCTTTCTTT. This encodes CASRRGGTEAFF. The chain uses TRBV19 and TRBJ1-1; no definite D call. Trimming took 6 bases from V and 5 from J, leaving 10 bases between them. The length of the CDR3 is 12 residues. Germline CDR1 reads LNHDA; CDR2 reads SQIVND (reference sequence).

The chain combines TRBV6-1 with TRBJ2-5; TRBD2 aligns across 8 bases. CDR1 and CDR2 (germline): MNHNS, SASEGT. Trimming at V came to 1 base and at J to 5 bases, leaving 9 bases not matched to a gene. The CDR3 is 16 residues long. CDR3 amino acids: CASSEEPGLARETQYF. CDR3 DNA: TGTGCCAGCAGTGAAGAACCCGGACTAGCCCGCGAGACCCAGTACTTC.

The chain joins TRBV5-5 to TRBJ2-5, with TRBD1 matching 8 bases. The CDR3 is 19 amino acids. Trimming removed 6 bases from V and 2 bases from J; junction bases left unmatched: 21. The germline V gene has CDR1 SGHKS and CDR2 YYEKEE (reference sequence). The CDR3 coding sequence is TGTGCCAGCACCAGGGTTGGACAGGGAAGATTACGGGAGCAAGAGACCCAGTACTTC. It translates to CASTRVGQGRLREQETQYF.

V is TRBV6-5 and J is TRBJ2-6, with D unclear. From germline, CDR1 is MNHEY and CDR2 SVGAGI. V shed 7 bases and J shed 2 bases, with 6 bases lying between them. There are 13 residues in the CDR3. Here the CDR3 DNA reads TGTGCCAGCATTACAACTGGGGCCAACGTCCTGACTTTC. Translated: CASITTGANVLTF.

J is TRBJ1-1 and V is TRBV19; D is possibly TRBD1 (5 bases). This CDR3 comprises 11 residues. The germline V gene encodes CDR1 LNHDA and CDR2 SQIVND (reference sequence). Between the trimmed V and J ends, which lost 6 bases and 7 bases, there was a span of 9 bases. CDR3 nucleotide sequence: TGTGCCAGTAGAAGGGGTCTTGAAGCTTTCTTT. Its protein product is CASRRGLEAFF.

This clone was observed once. Its ends do not fully match the called genes, so a read error is possible. This sequence joins TRBV11-2 and TRBJ2-5, with TRBD1 identical over 7 bases. Germline loops: CDR1 SGHAT, CDR2 FQNNGV. The CDR3 spans 16 residues. CDR3 amino acids: CASSLDGTAARETQYF. The CDR3 DNA is TGTGCCAGCAGCCTAGATGGGACAGCCGCCAGGGAGACCCAGTACTTC.

The genes are TRBV12-5 and TRBJ1-1; D is unclear. V shed 5 bases and J shed 0 bases, with 7 bases lying between them. Per the germline V gene, CDR1 is LGHNT and CDR2 is FRNRAP. The CDR3 is 13 residues long. The CDR3 loop reads CASGPHMNTEAFF. The CDR3 DNA reads TGTGCTAGTGGTCCCCACATGAACACTGAAGCTTTCTTT.